Presented here are 20 T cell receptor beta chains from one specimen sequenced in a study of naive and memory T cell subsets. Study-wide points: Possibly reflecting memory cells re-expressing CD45RA, a few larger clonotypes occurred in naive repertoires, especially CD8.

Both TRBC1 and TRBC2 were covered by a beta constant-region primer of two equimolar oligonucleotides. Nested alpha and beta constant-region primers with the SP2 primer drove four PCR rounds on ligated cDNA. Using its own MiXCR run on the UMI-ligation and nested PCR reads, TCRdb lists one record per CDR3 protein. The data contain around 93,000 distinct CDR3 sequences, roughly 12% of them singletons. These receptors have no identified antigens. The sequenced sample was naive CD4+ T cells from blood. Every receptor here comes from a human donor in good health.

This clonotype was recorded at least ten times. The chain carries TRBV7-2 and TRBJ2-1; 16 bases are a match to TRBD2. This CDR3 has 17 residues. V was pared by 6 bases and J by 7 bases, with 9 bases of the junction left unmatched. Germline CDR1 SGHTA, CDR2 FQGNSA. In DNA form, the CDR3 reads TGTGCCAGCAGTTTTTACCCGGGACTAGCGGGGGGGAATGAGCAGTTCTTC. This translates into CASSFYPGLAGGNEQFF.

This clonotype appeared many times. The CDR3 coding sequence is TGTGCCAGCAGCTTAGTAGCCAGTAGCCAGTACGAGCAGTACTTC. Encoded protein: CASSLVASSQYEQYF. The chain joins TRBV7-9 to TRBJ2-7; D is unresolved. Looked up from germline, CDR1 is SEHNR and CDR2 is FQNEAQ (reference sequence). V lost 1 base, J lost 4 bases, and 14 bases lay in between. The CDR3 runs 15 residues.

The CDR3 protein is CASSPRRTGSYEQYF. CDR3 nucleotide sequence: TGTGCCAGCAGCCCTCGGCGGACCGGCTCCTACGAGCAGTACTTC. The V call is TRBV7-6, the J call TRBJ2-7; D unclear. Between the trimmed V and J ends, which lost 5 bases and 0 bases, there was a span of 14 bases. CDR3 length: 15 residues. Looked up from germline, CDR1 is SGHVS and CDR2 is FNYEAQ.

This clonotype was found many times. V usage is TRBV4-2 and J usage is TRBJ2-7; the D gene is possibly TRBD2 (5 bases). Trimming pared 3 bases from V and 0 bases from J, leaving 21 bases between. This CDR3 has 18 amino acids. Germline lookup yields CDR1 LGHNA and CDR2 YNFKEQ. CDR3 amino acids: CASSHPDIGPTSSYEQYF. CDR3 DNA sequence: TGTGCCAGCAGCCACCCGGATATCGGGCCAACTAGCTCCTACGAGCAGTACTTC.

Only a few counts were recorded for this clonotype. The rearrangement joins TRBV4-1 to TRBJ1-1; 10 bases are a match to TRBD1. Germline CDR1 reads MGHRA; CDR2 reads YSYEKL. There are 17 residues in the CDR3. After removal of 4 bases from V and 0 bases from J, the junction contained 8 bases not matched to a gene. The CDR3 sequence is CASSLDRGRFLNTEAFF. In DNA, the CDR3 is TGCGCCAGCAGCCTAGACAGGGGGCGTTTCCTGAACACTGAAGCTTTCTTT.

Details on this clonotype: One end of the junction is discordant with germline, which a read error may explain. The gene calls are TRBV20-1 and TRBJ2-7; TRBD1 matches 9 bases. Germline loops: CDR1 DFQATT, CDR2 SNEGSKA (reference sequence). The CDR3 runs 13 residues. The chain's CDR3 is CSVRQGGRYEQYF. CDR3 in DNA: TGCAGTGTTAGACAGGGGGGAAGGTACGAGCAGTACTTC.

This clonotype appeared many times. The chain combines TRBV5-1 with TRBJ2-3, with D perhaps TRBD1 (5 bases). The CDR3 loop spans 14 amino acids. From germline, CDR1 is SGHRS and CDR2 YFSETQ. Trimming stripped 4 bases from V and 0 bases from J, with 9 bases between. CDR3: CASSDSVSTDTQYF. The CDR3 DNA sequence: TGCGCCAGCAGCGACAGCGTTAGCACAGATACGCAGTATTTT. Filled out from reference TRBV5-1 and TRBJ2-3, the complete variable domain reads KAGVTQTPRYLIKTRGQQVTLSCSPISGHRSVSWYQQTPGQGLQFLFEYFSETQRNKGNFPGRFSGRQFSNSRSEMNVSTLELGDSALYLCASSDSVSTDTQYFGPGTRLTVL.

This clonotype has only a few counts. The chain couples TRBV4-3 to TRBJ1-2; D uncertain. CDR3 length: 15 residues. Trimming took off 1 base at V and 0 bases at J, with 9 bases between the two ends. Germline V gives CDR1 LGHNA, CDR2 YSLEER. Written as DNA, the CDR3 is TGCGCCAGCAGCCAAGCTTCTACAGCTAACTATGGCTACACCTTC. This translates into CASSQASTANYGYTF.

A few counts support this clonotype. The chain couples TRBV6-6 to TRBJ2-3, with a possible D match to TRBD1 (6 bases). The length of the CDR3 is 19 residues. Germline CDR1 reads MNHNY; CDR2 reads SVGAGI (reference sequence). The V and J ends lost 1 base and 4 bases respectively, with 24 bases between them. The CDR3: CASSYYRGTPLGESDTQYF. The CDR3 DNA follows: TGTGCCAGCAGTTACTATCGTGGGACACCCTTAGGGGAATCAGATACGCAGTATTTT.

The gene calls are TRBV10-3 and TRBJ1-6; 7 bases align to TRBD1. Trimming at V came to 10 bases and at J to 10 bases, leaving 10 bases not matched to a gene. Germline lookup yields CDR1 ENHRY and CDR2 SYGVKD. The CDR3 is made up of 13 amino acids. The CDR3 DNA reads TGTGCCACCCAGGGGGTTCCTGGGTCACCCCTCCACTTT. This translates into CATQGVPGSPLHF.

This clonotype showed up just a few times. The rearrangement links TRBV5-1 to TRBJ2-7; 8 nucleotides align to TRBD2. This CDR3 is built from 17 residues. The V gene end was trimmed by 4 bases and the J gene end by 3 bases; junction bases not matched to a gene: 15. CDR1 and CDR2 (germline): SGHRS, YFSETQ. CDR3 nucleotide sequence: TGCGCCAGCAGCCCTGATAGCGGGACACCAAAATACTACGAGCAGTACTTC. Translated: CASSPDSGTPKYYEQYF.

The chain recombines TRBV12-3 or TRBV12-4 with TRBJ2-3, with no clear D. The CDR3 loop spans 13 amino acids. V gave up 6 bases and J gave up 5 bases, with 12 bases separating them. The CDR3 sequence is CASRMAPLDTQYF. The CDR3, as DNA: TGTGCCAGCAGGATGGCACCCTTAGATACGCAGTATTTT.

The table lists this clonotype with many counts. This chain links TRBV7-9 with TRBJ2-1; either TRBD1 or TRBD2 may fit D (6 bases each). Trimming left V 1 base short and J 6 bases short, with 25 bases between. The germline V gene has CDR1 SEHNR and CDR2 FQNEAQ (reference sequence). The CDR3 covers 19 residues. The CDR3 bases are TGTGCCAGCAGCTTAGATGAGTGGCCTAGGGACTCCAGGGGCAATGAGCAGTTCTTC. This translates into CASSLDEWPRDSRGNEQFF.

This clonotype was observed many times. This rearrangement joins TRBV4-3 to TRBJ2-1; TRBD2 aligns across 14 bases. This CDR3 comprises 16 residues. Germline lookup yields CDR1 LGHNA and CDR2 YSLEER. J was trimmed by 7 bases and V by 0 bases; bases with no gene match: 2. CDR3 nucleotide sequence: TGCGCCAGCAGCCAAGATGGGACTAGCGGGAGAAATGAGCAGTTCTTC. Protein product: CASSQDGTSGRNEQFF.

This clonotype was counted many times. The chain joins TRBV6-5 to TRBJ2-3; 8 nucleotides align to TRBD2. The junction had 3 bases not matched to a gene; V was cut back by 2 bases and J by 2 bases. The CDR3 consists of 15 residues. The germline V gene has CDR1 MNHEY and CDR2 SVGAGI. The CDR3 nucleotides read TGTGCCAGCAGTTACAGTAGCGGGGACACAGATACGCAGTATTTT. This gives the protein CASSYSSGDTDTQYF.

This clonotype has only a few counts. The rearrangement uses TRBV10-3 and TRBJ2-5, with D tentatively TRBD1 or TRBD2 (5 bases each). This CDR3 has 16 residues. V dropped 2 bases and J dropped 4 bases, with 17 bases sitting between them. Per germline, CDR1 ENHRY and CDR2 SYGVKD. The CDR3 reads CAISENTVGVRETQYF. Written as DNA, the CDR3 is TGTGCCATCAGTGAGAATACAGTGGGGGTGCGAGAGACCCAGTACTTC.

Concerning this clonotype: The germline gene is not matched at one end of the junction; a read error may be the cause. The CDR3: CSSSTKATDTQYF. DNA of the CDR3: TGTTCCAGCAGCACCAAAGCCACAGATACGCAGTATTTT. The chain employs TRBV7-2 and TRBJ2-3, with unresolved D. The germline CDR1 and CDR2 sequences are SGHTA and FQGNSA. The CDR3 has 13 residues.

The chain recombines TRBV20-1 with TRBJ1-6; D gene uncertain. The CDR3 loop spans 13 amino acids. Deletions cut 1 base from V and 10 bases from J, with 11 bases between. Germline-derived CDR1 and CDR2 are DFQATT and SNEGSKA (reference sequence). The CDR3 sequence: CSARVKMESPLHF. The CDR3 nucleotides read TGCAGTGCTAGAGTCAAAATGGAATCACCCCTCCACTTT.

The chain links TRBV6-2 or TRBV6-3 to TRBJ2-7; D is tentatively TRBD1 or TRBD2 (5 bases each). The V end lost 5 bases, the J end lost 3 bases, and 17 bases lay between the germline ends. The V gene's germline CDR1 is MNHEY and CDR2 SVGEGT. The CDR3 runs 15 residues. The CDR3 sequence is CASSPQPGALYEQYF. The DNA for the CDR3 is TGTGCCAGCAGTCCCCAACCCGGGGCTCTCTACGAGCAGTACTTC.

The genes are TRBV5-4 and TRBJ1-2; no definite D call. The CDR3 is 13 residues long. V was clipped by 0 bases and J by 6 bases, with 9 bases between them. The germline gives CDR1 SGHNT, CDR2 YYREEE (reference sequence). CDR3 bases: TGTGCCAGCAGCTTGGATTCTCCAGATGGCTACACCTTC. Translated, it gives CASSLDSPDGYTF.